These T cell receptor beta chains were read from a single sample in a study of shared clonotypes between healthy human individuals. The data were produced by immunoSEQ multiplex PCR, yet TCRdb's version contains in-frame clones alone and is incomplete. The table has some 1,100,000 clones, around 78% seen once. Material for sequencing was memory CD4+ T cells from PBMCs. Receptors originate from a man aged 18 to 29 in good health. Some clones in this sample may be carry-over from other donors' samples. Both conserved end residues are part of each CDR3. The D gene is left open where the match is weak. The size of a clone is reported for some rows only, either as once, few or many, or as a class for expanded clones.

>TRBD1|TRBJ2-7|TRBV28|once
TGTGCCAACCGGGGACAGAGTCTCTACGAGCAGTACTTC
CANRGQSLYEQYF
>-|TRBJ1-2|TRBV4-3|many
TGCGCCAGCAGCCCTCGGGTGGGGCAGGGCGTTATCTACACCTTC
CASSPRVGQGVIYTF
>TRBD1|TRBJ1-5|TRBV9|few
TGTGCCAGCAGCGTGACAGGGGTAGGGCCCCAGCATTTT
CASSVTGVGPQHF
>TRBD2|TRBJ2-3|TRBV6-5|-
TGTGCCAGCAGGCGCGGGGGGACTAGCACAGATACGCAGTATTTT
CASRRGGTSTDTQYF
>-|TRBJ2-1|TRBV11-2|-
TGTGCCAGCAGCTTGACTGGGTACAATGAGCAGTTCTTC
CASSLTGYNEQFF
>TRBD2|TRBJ2-1|TRBV5-6|-
TGTGCCAGCAGCCTTGGGACTAACAATGAGCAGTTCTTC
CASSLGTNNEQFF
>-|TRBJ1-4|TRBV9|-
TGTGCCAGCAGCGTAGTACAGGGAGGGTATGAAAAACTGTTTTTT
CASSVVQGGYEKLFF
>TRBD1|TRBJ1-5|TRBV7-2|-
TGTGCCAGCAGCTCGACAGGGGGCAGCAATCAGCCCCAGCATTTT
CASSSTGGSNQPQHF
>-|TRBJ1-3|TRBV5-1|-
TGCGCCAGCAGCTTGGGGGGCCCTGGAAACACCATATATTTT
CASSLGGPGNTIYF
>-|TRBJ2-1|TRBV7-3|-
TGTGCCAGCAGCTTAAGCGTGACAGCCCCCTCGATCTTC
CASSLSVTAPSIF
>-|TRBJ1-2|TRBV27|-
TGTGCCAGCAGTTCCCTGGACCGGCTGGGGGATGGCTACACCTTC
CASSSLDRLGDGYTF
>TRBD1|TRBJ1-2|TRBV19|few
TGTGCCAGTAGGAGTACAGGGGACTATGGCTACACCTTC
CASRSTGDYGYTF
>TRBD1|TRBJ1-6|TRBV5-6|-
TGTGCCAGCAGCTTGACAGGGGGATCACCCCTCCACTTT
CASSLTGGSPLHF
>-|TRBJ2-4|TRBV28|-
TGTGCCAGCAGTCCCGTTTATAGAAACATTCAGTACTTC
CASSPVYRNIQYF
>TRBD1|TRBJ1-2|TRBV4-1|-
TGCGCCAGCAGCTCCCGGACAGGGGTGGGCGTCTACACCTTC
CASSSRTGVGVYTF
>TRBD1|TRBJ1-5|TRBV28|-
TGTGCCAGCCGAACAGGGGGTAGCAATCAGCCCCAGCATTTT
CASRTGGSNQPQHF
>TRBD1|TRBJ1-4|TRBV28|-
TGTGCCACTTCCTCGTCGGGACAGAGCAATGAAAAACTGTTTTTT
CATSSSGQSNEKLFF
>TRBD1|TRBJ2-1|TRBV5-4|-
TGTGCCAGCAGCGGAAAGGACAGGGCCAATGAGCAGTTCTTC
CASSGKDRANEQFF